The entry below gives a single T cell receptor (beta chain) sequence along with its context. This specimen belongs to a study of blood T cell repertoires in COVID-19. The CDR3 length is 15 residues. V lost 4 bases and J lost 3; bases outside the gene matches: 5. Per germline, CDR1 SGHNT and CDR2 YYREEE (reference sequence). Study processing details: It was from reference gene primer amplification that nucleated cell counts were estimated. Libraries were prepared by immunoSEQ multiplex PCR; TCRdb keeps only in-frame clonotypes and omits some of them. V and J calls and clone size follow that table, whereas D and trimming were derived from the DNA. In the table there are 60,000 to 90,000 clones, 70% to 90% of which are singletons.

Material: peripheral blood. This rearrangement joins TRBV5-4 to TRBJ1-4; 8 nucleotides agree with TRBD1. The source of this sequence is a man aged 55 to 70 with COVID-19, enrolled during active disease. Here the CDR3 DNA reads TGTGCCAGCAGCGGGACAGGTGCATCTAATGAAAAACTGTTTTTT. Its translation: CASSGTGASNEKLFF.